This T cell receptor (beta chain) was captured by sequencing in a study of regulatory T cells in long-lasting Graves disease. General study results and limits: Public clonotype sharing was higher in persistent than newly diagnosed patients.

Ten or more counts support this clonotype. Its antigen is not identified. Germline V gene lookup returns CDR1 SGHRS and CDR2 YFSETQ. V was cut by 0 bases and J by 5 bases, with 14 bases left in between. There are 15 residues in the CDR3. TCR beta libraries were built with iRepertoire HTBI primers and Arm-PCR of CDR3 regions. Original processing methods: Samples revealed approximately 60 TRBV and fewer than 15 TRBJ segments. TCRdb called the multiplex PCR reads again in MiXCR, with one record for every CDR3 protein. TCRdb, not the authors, supplied the V and J calls. This table holds almost 350,000 distinct CDR3 sequences, less than 20% found once. Regarding time point: persistent/refractory GD, antithyroid drugs over 5 years with positive TRAb. PBMC-extracted RNA yielded the TCR library.

The chain links TRBV5-1 to TRBJ1-2, with D possibly matching TRBD1 (5 bases). The sequence was collected from a female donor with Graves disease. The material was peripheral blood mononuclear cells (PBMCs), obtained when the disease was refractory, from a patient treated with antithyroid drugs. CDR3 sequence reads: CASSLGTTPGYGYTF. The CDR3, as DNA: TGCGCCAGCAGCTTGGGGACAACCCCGGGGTATGGCTACACCTTC.